This TCR beta chain originates from a study of blood T cells in healthy people across ages. With a J-beta primer mix and a sample-barcoded 5' primer, a second PCR ran roughly 6 to 12 cycles. Tagging of each cDNA molecule was performed by a template-switch adaptor with 12 random nucleotides. From the 5' RACE reads, TCRdb called clonotypes with MiXCR, one entry per CDR3 protein. Of roughly 1,500,000 distinct CDR3 sequences in the sample, almost 35% were seen once. Germline CDR1 reads DFQATT; CDR2 reads SNEGSKA (reference sequence). This CDR3 spans 13 amino acids. The receptor was isolated from a woman younger than 45 in good health. Source material: blood. V and J are TRBV20-1 and TRBJ2-3; D may be TRBD2 (6 bases). CDR3 nucleotides: TGCACTACGGCCCGGGAGTCCACAGATACGCAGTATTTT. This codes for CTTARESTDTQYF.